The entry below describes one T cell receptor (beta chain). No antigen is known for it. The entry originates in a study of cytomegalovirus exposure and HLA in healthy donors. Study outcomes and limitations: Accurate predictions that matched the HLA-A and HLA-B alleles of most subjects were reportedly made from TCR beta sequences. Roughly even sequencing depth across donors was the assumption behind the presence/absence analyses.

With 60 Vbeta and 13 Jbeta primers, the PCR was carried out. TCRdb's copy holds only in-frame clones and misses some; the assay was immunoSEQ multiplex PCR. Here the sample spans roughly 130,000 clones, roughly three quarters being singletons. Each of the donors was a healthy bone marrow donor. Germline CDR1 is MNHEY and CDR2 is SMNVEV (reference sequence). The CDR3 runs 16 residues. V dropped 8 bases and J dropped 0 bases, with 14 bases sitting between them. The source is a woman aged 40 to 50 in good health and CMV-seronegative. This chain uses TRBV27 with TRBJ1-6; D may be TRBD1 (5 bases). The specimen sequenced was PBMCs. CDR3 protein: CASGRPRVSYNSPLHF. The CDR3 DNA reads as TGTGCCAGCGGCCGGCCCAGGGTCTCCTATAATTCACCCCTCCACTTT.